Listed below are T cell receptor beta chains from one sample, sequenced in a study of T cell repertoires in cytomegalovirus infection. TCRdb fed the reads into MiXCR, producing one record per CDR3 protein. The sample lists some 200,000 distinct CDR3 sequences, around 20% seen once, with less than 3.5% in the top ten. Sequenced material: PBMCs. These receptors were collected from a human donor in good health (CMV status not recorded). Some clones in this sample may be carry-over from other donors' samples. The CDR3 runs from the conserved cysteine through the conserved F or W.

cdr3_aa j_call v_call
CSARTGYANYGYTF TRBJ1-2 TRBV20-1
CSVEMWSGELFF TRBJ2-2 TRBV29-1
CASSLLFGGANQPQHF TRBJ1-5 TRBV28
CASSWTGGPETQYF TRBJ2-5 TRBV2
CASSLSMNTEAFF TRBJ1-1 TRBV4-3
CASSLALGGANYGYTF TRBJ1-2 TRBV7-2
CASSFQPRGTSGGATFVHEQFF TRBJ2-1 TRBV5-1
CASSLRGFRGNQPQHF TRBJ1-5 TRBV28
CASSSQREGLSGANVLTF TRBJ2-6 TRBV6-5
CASSLQGYQETQYF TRBJ2-5 TRBV13
CASSAAGLTNEKLFF TRBJ1-4 TRBV9
CASSLFSGQTQETQYF TRBJ2-5 TRBV27
CAIPTENHYGYTF TRBJ1-2 TRBV19
CSAGSTSNQPQHF TRBJ1-5 TRBV20-1
CASSLVYGQGIPGELFF TRBJ2-2 TRBV7-2
CASSSKLSRVNYGYTF TRBJ1-2 TRBV6-5
CASSEPGYTGELFF TRBJ2-2 TRBV6-1
CASSLMTEQYF TRBJ2-7 TRBV28